This is a list of T cell receptor beta chains from one sample in a study of control samples from healthy donors and cancer patients. The table came from immunoSEQ multiplex PCR; TCRdb's copy has only in-frame clones and leaves some out. The data contain about 160,000 clones, approximately 96% of them seen just once; the ten biggest clones take up 8.5%. The sequenced material came from blood. These receptors were obtained from a woman aged 40 to 50 in good health. CDR3s include the opening cysteine and the closing phenylalanine or tryptophan. A D gene is named only where the DNA matches it firmly. Some rows have no size entry. The others give once, few or many, or a class for an expanded clone.

j_call | d_call | clone_size | v_call | cdr3_nt | cdr3_aa
TRBJ2-1 | TRBD2 | NA | TRBV7-2 | TGTGCCAGCAGTCGCACTAGCGGGGCGTTCAATGAGCAGTTCTTC | CASSRTSGAFNEQFF
TRBJ1-3 | NA | NA | TRBV30 | TGTGCCTGGAGTGTTGGCGGAAACTCTGGAAACACCATATATTTT | CAWSVGGNSGNTIYF
TRBJ2-7 | NA | NA | TRBV5-1 | TGCGCCAGCAGCTTAGATCCGCGGCGGGGAGGCGAGCAGTACTTC | CASSLDPRRGGEQYF
TRBJ2-7 | TRBD1 | NA | TRBV7-2 | TGTGCCAGCAGCCAGGTCCGGGACAGGGAGGGCGAGCAGTACTTC | CASSQVRDREGEQYF
TRBJ2-1 | TRBD2 | NA | TRBV4-3 | TGCGCCAGCAGCCAAGAACCGTTTCGGCGGGGGGGTTACAATGAGCAGTTCTTC | CASSQEPFRRGGYNEQFF
TRBJ1-1 | NA | NA | TRBV6-2/TRBV6-3 | TGTGCCAGCAGTTACTCGAACTGGGGGCGAGGAATGAACACTGAAGCTTTCTTT | CASSYSNWGRGMNTEAFF
TRBJ1-5 | NA | NA | TRBV18 | TGTGCCAGCTCAGTAGGGGCAGGGAGTCAGCCCCAGCATTTT | CASSVGAGSQPQHF
TRBJ2-1 | NA | NA | TRBV24-1 | TGTGCCACCAGTGATCCGGTGGACAATGAGCAGTTCTTC | CATSDPVDNEQFF
TRBJ1-2 | NA | NA | TRBV7-2 | TGTGCCAGCAGCTTAATGGGCACGAACTATGGCTACACCTTC | CASSLMGTNYGYTF
TRBJ2-2 | TRBD2 | NA | TRBV7-8 | TGTGCCAGCAGCTTGTCGGGACTAGCGGGAGGGCGTACCGGGGAGCTGTTTTTT | CASSLSGLAGGRTGELFF
TRBJ2-7 | TRBD1 | NA | TRBV18 | TGTGCCAGCTCACTCGAATGGGGACAGGGGCGAGGCTACGAGCAGTACTTC | CASSLEWGQGRGYEQYF
TRBJ2-7 | NA | NA | TRBV27 | TGTGCCAGCAGTTTATGGCCCGGCTACGAGCAGTACTTC | CASSLWPGYEQYF
TRBJ1-5 | TRBD1 | NA | TRBV6-6 | TGTGCCAGCAGTTACTCTAGGGGGCAGGGGAGTCAGCCCCAGCATTTT | CASSYSRGQGSQPQHF
TRBJ1-4 | NA | NA | TRBV2 | TGTGCCAGCAGCCGAATACCGGGACCGCGGCCTAATGAAAAACTGTTTTTT | CASSRIPGPRPNEKLFF
TRBJ1-1 | NA | NA | TRBV5-4 | TGTGCCAGCAGCTTGGGACGAGGGATCGACACTGAAGCTTTCTTT | CASSLGRGIDTEAFF
TRBJ1-1 | TRBD1 | NA | TRBV9 | TGTGCCAGCAGCCCGGCGAGGGGGCTGAACACTGAAGCTTTCTTT | CASSPARGLNTEAFF
TRBJ2-3 | NA | once | TRBV9 | TGTGCCAGCAGCGCCTCACCTTCTAGCACAGATACGCAGTATTTT | CASSASPSSTDTQYF
TRBJ2-3 | TRBD2 | NA | TRBV5-5 | TGTGCCAGCAGCTTGGTCGCGGGAGGGAGCACAGATACGCAGTATTTT | CASSLVAGGSTDTQYF
TRBJ2-1 | NA | NA | TRBV6-5 | TGTGCCCACAGGGCCAGCGGCGGTTACAATGAGCAGTTCTTC | CAHRASGGYNEQFF
TRBJ1-1 | NA | NA | TRBV14 | TGTGCCAGCAGTTCTTTGATGAACACTGAAGCTTTCTTT | CASSSLMNTEAFF
TRBJ1-1 | NA | NA | TRBV19 | TGTGCCAGTAGTATAGATCGGCAGTTGAACACTGAAGCTTTCTTT | CASSIDRQLNTEAFF
TRBJ1-1 | NA | NA | TRBV11-3 | TGTGCCAGCAGCTTAGGACCCCGTCTCTCTGAAGCTTTCTTT | CASSLGPRLSEAFF
TRBJ2-3 | TRBD1 | NA | TRBV29-1 | TGCAGCGTCAAGAGGGACAGGGGTACCGATACGCAGTATTTT | CSVKRDRGTDTQYF
TRBJ1-3 | NA | NA | TRBV6-2/TRBV6-3 | TGTGCCAGCAGTTACCCCCGAAGCTCTGGAAACACCATATATTTT | CASSYPRSSGNTIYF
TRBJ1-1 | NA | NA | TRBV10-3 | TGTGCCATCACCGGGAGCGGGACTGAAGCTTTCTTT | CAITGSGTEAFF
TRBJ1-1 | TRBD1 | NA | TRBV3-1/TRBV3-2 | TGTGCCAGCAAAACCGGGACAGGGGTTGGTGAAGCTTTCTTT | CASKTGTGVGEAFF
TRBJ2-5 | NA | NA | TRBV13 | TGTGCCAGCAGCTTCGGGGGGCTGGCACAAGAGACCCAGTACTTC | CASSFGGLAQETQYF
TRBJ2-1 | NA | NA | TRBV4-1 | TGCGCCAGCAGCCAAGAACCGTACAATGAGCAGTTCTTC | CASSQEPYNEQFF
TRBJ2-7 | TRBD1 | NA | TRBV4-3 | TGCGCCAGCAGCCAAGTAATTACAGGGGGCTACGGATCTCCTATCGAGCAGTACTTC | CASSQVITGGYGSPIEQYF
TRBJ1-6 | TRBD1 | NA | TRBV7-2 | TGTGCCAGCAGCGTCCGGGACAGAAATTCACCCCTCCACTTT | CASSVRDRNSPLHF
TRBJ1-5 | NA | once | TRBV11-2 | TGTGCCAGCAGTCCAACAGGGAATCAGCCCCAGCATTTT | CASSPTGNQPQHF